This T cell receptor beta chain was profiled in a study of Ad26.COV2.S vaccination and SARS-CoV-2 variants (dated by TCRdb to the early 2020s). Regarding the research as a whole: Donors in the vaccine arm were drawn from COV1001, a multicentre, randomized, double-blind, placebo-controlled phase I-IIa trial testing Ad26.COV2.S in healthy adults. Ad26.COV2.S was given intramuscularly at 5x10^10 or 1x10^11 viral particles, as a single shot or as two shots 56 days apart. TCRbeta repertoire sequencing served as the tool for gauging how specific and how broad the SARS-CoV-2-reactive T cell receptors were following Ad26.COV2.S vaccination. The TCR-sequenced set comprised around 30 samples: roughly 19 Ad26.COV2.S vaccine recipients, 5 placebo recipients and 8 SARS-CoV-2 convalescent individuals. Trial participants were randomized into five groups of five, in which low-dose or high-dose Ad26.COV2.S was given once or twice, or placebo was given on both occasions. Throughout the experiments and outcome assessment, investigators stayed blinded to trial group allocation. What the research found in general, with its limitations: Higher spike-specific TCR breadth was observed in Ad26.COV2.S recipients than in placebo recipients (P = 0.0014). Substantial breadth of spike-specific CD8+ and CD4+ T cell responses was reported after vaccination. Comparable non-spike TCR breadth was observed between vaccine and placebo recipients, consistent with only spike being contained in the vaccine. It was noted by the authors that total T cell responses may have been underestimated by the TCR breadth and depth analyses. The study was not powered for comparison of responses between vaccine doses or regimens.

This sample's treatment or condition label indicates: 15 to 20 received Ad26.COV2.S at low or high dose, single or two shots; about 5 received placebo; per-sample allocation not given. Repertoires of vaccine and placebo recipients were sequenced from samples taken on day 63 after the first injection. Cohort 1b enrolled 25 adults aged 18-55 years at a single site in Boston, USA, between 29 July and 7 August 2020. Ad26.COV2.S was a replication-incompetent adenovirus type 26 vector expressing a prefusion-stabilized SARS-CoV-2 spike protein from the original Wuhan strain. The CDR3, from cysteine to phenylalanine, totals 16 residues. The entry retains the CDR3 DNA only, 48 bases that are in frame from base 1. The germline V gene gives CDR1 as MNHNS and CDR2 as SASEGT. V has 4 bases trimmed and J has 7 bases trimmed; junction bases matching no gene number 11. As for this clone: It has no known antigen specificity. No quality values exist for individual bases; no much larger clone is one base distant.

The immunoSEQ Assay was the method used to sequence TCRbeta CDR3 regions. After extraction, genomic DNA underwent amplification by bias-controlled multiplex PCR, followed by high-throughput sequencing. In the paper's pipeline: To quantify the absolute abundance of every unique TCRbeta CDR3 region, sequences were collapsed and filtered. T cell fraction was estimated by normalizing TCRbeta template counts to usable DNA, with usable DNA measured through amplification of reference genes found in all nucleated cells. Repertoire TCRs were annotated as SARS-CoV-2-specific when V gene, CDR3 amino acid sequence and J gene were exactly matched to a known reactive TCR set. The reference SARS-CoV-2 TCR set was derived from MIRA and filtered for enrichment in COVID-19-positive ImmuneCODE repertoires, a step that removed public or cross-reactive TCRs. Drawing on the MIRA antigens, annotated TCRs were analysed further at the level of specific ORF or position within ORF. Breadth was defined as the number of annotated unique rearrangements divided by the total number of unique productive rearrangements, and depth was defined as the summed frequency of the annotated unique rearrangements. Group comparisons of TCR breadth used two-sided Wilcoxon rank-sum tests. Not all clones reach the TCRdb copy of this immuneACCESS table, which keeps in-frame sequences only. Checked studies attribute under half of the gap to unresolved V genes and leave the rest unexplained. V, J and clone size are taken as reported in that table, and D and trimming were inferred from the DNA itself. A total of approximately 500,000 clones appear in this sample, around 88% of them only once. Over 10% of the sample comes from the top ten.

The source is a person aged 18-60 years who received the Ad26.COV2.S COVID-19 vaccine or a placebo. The rearranged segments are TRBV6-1 and TRBJ2-1, with 9 middle bases fitting TRBD2. Source: peripheral blood, taken in a trial of Ad26.COV2.S vaccine versus placebo. The CDR3 reads CASSVTVSGSGNEQFF. The bases are TGTGCCAGCAGTGTTACTGTTAGCGGGAGTGGAAATGAGCAGTTCTTC.